Each of the 3 T cell receptor beta chains below was sequenced from the same sample in a study of CD8 T cells in ankylosing spondylitis. Their antigens are not known. TCRdb independently ran MiXCR on the 5' RACE reads; one entry per CDR3 protein. The sample holds under 450,000 distinct CDR3 sequences, 15% to 20% seen once. Overall study results and limits: A TCR beta motif of eight highly homologous variants appeared characteristic of ankylosing spondylitis blood.

The sample taken for sequencing was blood, either unsorted or a sorted T cell fraction (not recorded which). The receptors derive from a male donor with ankylosing spondylitis.

This chain links TRBV7-2 with TRBJ1-4; 7 bases are a match to TRBD1. Germline assignment: CDR1 SGHTA and CDR2 FQGNSA. With 2 bases clipped from V and 7 bases from J, the junction kept 10 bases outside the gene matches. CDR3 length: 16 amino acids. This chain's CDR3 is CASSLQRQGRGEKLFF. Written as DNA, the CDR3 is TGTGCCAGCAGCTTACAAAGACAGGGCCGGGGTGAAAAACTGTTTTTT.

This clonotype was detected a few times. The chain has TRBV20-1 and TRBJ2-7, with 7 positions matching TRBD2. Germline CDR1 and CDR2: DFQATT and SNEGSKA (reference sequence). The CDR3 sequence is 15 residues long. V shed 0 bases, J shed 1 base, and the junction held 6 bases outside the gene matches. In DNA form, the CDR3 reads TGCAGTGCTAGAGATGATGAGGGACTATCCTACGAGCAGTACTTC. Protein: CSARDDEGLSYEQYF.

V and J are TRBV7-8 and TRBJ1-6; 10 bases agree with TRBD1. Germline loops: CDR1 SGHVS, CDR2 FQNEAQ. V was clipped by 5 bases and J by 9 bases; unmatched bases: 7. This CDR3 comprises 15 residues. CDR3 bases: TGTGCCAGCAGCCCGGGACAGGGGCATGGTTCACCCCTCCACTTT. Translation gives CASSPGQGHGSPLHF.